This TCR beta chain stems from a study of T cells in tuberculosis. Clones were read by immunoSEQ multiplex PCR, and TCRdb kept only the in-frame ones, dropping some. The sample contains around 30,000 clones, 80% to 95% of which appear only once. Germline CDR1 is GTSNPN and CDR2 is SVGIG (reference sequence). Trimming cost V 0 bases and J 0 bases, with 12 bases left between them. This CDR3 has 16 residues. The sample's time point: new active TB diagnosis, blood taken before or within 7 days of starting treatment. The chain recombines TRBV30 with TRBJ1-5, with D maybe TRBD1 (6 bases). Specimen: PBMCs, collected at tuberculosis diagnosis. This receptor was identified in an adult with tuberculosis. The CDR3 DNA reads as TGTGCCTGGAGTGTAAAGGGGGTTCATAGCAATCAGCCCCAGCATTTT. It codes for CAWSVKGVHSNQPQHF. Drawing the rest from reference TRBV30 and TRBJ1-5, the complete variable domain is SQTIHQWPATLVQPVGSPLSLECTVEGTSNPNLYWYRQAAGRGLQLLFYSVGIGQISSEVPQNLSASRPQDRQFILSSKKLLLSDSGFYLCAWSVKGVHSNQPQHFGDGTRLSIL.